This T cell receptor (beta chain) was sequenced for a study of blood T cell repertoires in COVID-19. Study as a whole: Sites across the United States, Italy and Spain contributed samples from acute and convalescent COVID-19. From T cells, B-cell-depleted T cells, or PBMCs came the material, which was cDNA or gDNA.

As originally analysed: Using reference gene primer amplification, nucleated cell counts were estimated. Assay: immunoSEQ multiplex PCR; the TCRdb copy retains only in-frame clones and omits some. V, J and clone size derive from that table, while D and trimming were established from the DNA sequence. The sample records tens of thousands of clones, around 86% being singletons. Trimming removed 1 base at V and 1 base at J, with 4 bases between. Germline V CDR1 and CDR2: SGHDN, FVKESK. This CDR3 is built from 13 residues. The sequence was obtained from a human donor with acute or convalescent COVID-19. The donor label of this sample is uncertain. The sample taken for sequencing was peripheral blood. The gene calls are TRBV14 and TRBJ1-2; D gene ambiguous. CDR3 bases: TGTGCCAGCAGCCAAGGACTTAACTATGGCTACACCTTC. It encodes CASSQGLNYGYTF. The full variable domain, in which reference TRBV14 and TRBJ1-2 provide the parts outside the CDR3, is EAGVTQFPSHSVIEKGQTVTLRCDPISGHDNLYWYRRVMGKEIKFLLHFVKESKQDESGMPNNRFLAERTGGTYSTLKVQPAELEDSGVYFCASSQGLNYGYTFGSGTRLTVV.